Listed here are 25 T cell receptor beta chains from one sample, sequenced in a study of cytomegalovirus exposure and HLA in healthy donors. Both 60 Vbeta primers and 13 Jbeta primers went into the PCR. Assay: immunoSEQ multiplex PCR; the TCRdb copy retains only in-frame clones and omits some. Among 100,000 to 150,000 clones listed, about 73% were seen once. Sequencing was carried out using PBMCs. All receptors derive from a woman between 40 and 50 years old in good health and CMV-seronegative.

The rearrangement uses TRBV6-1 and TRBJ1-4; D unclear. Germline V gene lookup returns CDR1 MNHNS and CDR2 SASEGT. Trimming removed 3 bases at V and 4 bases at J, with 9 bases between. The CDR3 covers 14 residues. CDR3 loop: CASSEVQINEKLFF. Here the CDR3 DNA reads TGTGCCAGCAGTGAGGTACAGATTAATGAAAAACTGTTTTTT.

V usage is TRBV5-1 and J usage is TRBJ1-4; possible D gene TRBD1, 5 bases. Trimming removed 0 bases from V and 5 bases from J, with 11 bases in between. This CDR3 spans 15 amino acids. Germline V CDR1 and CDR2: SGHRS, YFSETQ. DNA for the CDR3: TGCGCCAGCAGCTTGGCTGACAGTGTGAATGAAAAACTGTTTTTT. This sequence encodes CASSLADSVNEKLFF.

J is TRBJ2-7 and V is TRBV6-1; D perhaps matches TRBD1 (6 bases). V lost 8 bases and J lost 4, with 18 bases in between. The CDR3 loop spans 14 amino acids. Per the germline V gene, CDR1 is MNHNS and CDR2 is SASEGT. CDR3 sequence reads: CASALGTTVYEQYF. The CDR3 DNA sequence: TGTGCCAGCGCGCTCGGGACAACCGTATACGAGCAGTACTTC.

The chain couples TRBV5-6 to TRBJ2-7; 13 nucleotides match TRBD2. This CDR3 contains 15 residues. CDR1 and CDR2 from the germline V gene are SGHDT and YYEEEE. J was trimmed by 6 bases and V by 1 base; bases with no gene match: 4. The CDR3 region is CASSLTSGGVGEQYF. Here the CDR3 DNA reads TGTGCCAGCAGCTTGACTAGCGGGGGGGTGGGCGAGCAGTACTTC.

The chain joins TRBV4-2 to TRBJ1-5; D is undetermined. The CDR3 is made up of 15 amino acids. With 1 base removed from V and 7 bases from J, the gap between germline ends came to 14 bases. Germline V CDR1 and CDR2: LGHNA, YNFKEQ. The CDR3 sequence is CASSQGRVFGQPQHF. CDR3 DNA: TGTGCCAGCAGCCAAGGGCGGGTTTTCGGCCAGCCCCAGCATTTT.

J is TRBJ2-1 and V is TRBV28, with TRBD2 matching over 7 bases. Germline V gene data show CDR1 as MDHEN and CDR2 as SYDVKM. V trimming: 6 bases; J trimming: 4 bases; junction bases outside the gene matches: 6. The CDR3 runs to 14 residues. The CDR3 reads CASSLLAEYNEQFF. The CDR3 nucleotides read TGTGCCAGCAGCCTCCTAGCGGAATACAATGAGCAGTTCTTC.

This clone was counted between two and nine times. V is TRBV4-3 and J is TRBJ1-2; TRBD1 agrees at 8 bases. J was trimmed by 8 bases and V by 0 bases; bases with no gene match: 11. The length of the CDR3 is 16 residues. Germline values: CDR1 LGHNA, CDR2 YSLEER. In nucleotides, the CDR3 is TGCGCCAGCAGCCAAGAATGGGACAGGATGAGGGACGGCTACACCTTC. Its translation is CASSQEWDRMRDGYTF.

The chain is built from TRBV5-1 and TRBJ2-7; TRBD1 matches at 12 bases. V lost 5 bases, J lost 6 bases, and 6 bases stayed unmatched. The germline V gene has CDR1 SGHRS and CDR2 YFSETQ. The CDR3 spans 14 residues. The CDR3 DNA sequence: TGCGCCAGCAGTACCGGGACAGGGGGCTTCGAGCAGTACTTC. It codes for CASSTGTGGFEQYF.

The chain uses TRBV5-4 and TRBJ2-1; 14 nucleotides line up with TRBD2. The germline V gene encodes CDR1 SGHNT and CDR2 YYREEE (reference sequence). This CDR3 comprises 16 residues. The V and J ends lost 4 bases and 8 bases, in that order; junction bases with no gene match: 8. The CDR3 here is CASSPGGLAGEDEQFF. The DNA for the CDR3 is TGTGCCAGCAGCCCCGGGGGACTAGCGGGAGAAGATGAGCAGTTCTTC.

DNA of the CDR3: TGTGCCAGCAGTTACGTGTCCTCCTCCGTGGAAGCTTTCTTT. Its protein is CASSYVSSSVEAFF. The chain recombines TRBV6-5 with TRBJ1-1; D is unclear. The CDR3 sequence is 14 residues long. CDR1 and CDR2 from the germline V gene are MNHEY and SVGAGI. The V gene lost 2 bases and the J gene lost 8 bases, with 15 bases spanning the gap.

The chain combines TRBV19 with TRBJ1-5; TRBD1 might be the D (5 bases). Germline V gives CDR1 LNHDA, CDR2 SQIVND (reference sequence). V lost 3 bases and J 4 bases, leaving 16 bases between the germline ends. This CDR3 is 16 amino acids long. CDR3 DNA: TGTGCCAGTAGTATGTTCGGGGGAGCCTTTAATCAGCCCCAGCATTTT. Its protein is CASSMFGGAFNQPQHF.

The chain carries TRBV5-5 and TRBJ1-4, with 10 bases matching TRBD1. The V segment lost 4 bases and the J segment 6 bases; nucleotides outside the gene matches: 6. This CDR3 region has 15 residues. The germline CDR1 and CDR2 sequences are SGHKS and YYEKEE (reference sequence). CDR3 region: CASSTTGTGDEKLFF. The CDR3 nucleotides are TGTGCCAGCAGCACAACCGGGACAGGGGATGAAAAACTGTTTTTT.

The chain carries TRBV10-3 and TRBJ1-1; the match to TRBD1 covers 9 bases. V lost 4 bases to trimming and J lost 4 bases; unmatched junction nucleotides: 7. This CDR3 has 15 amino acids. CDR1 is ENHRY, CDR2 SYGVKD, per germline. The CDR3 DNA reads as TGTGCCATCAGTGTCCGGGACAGGGTCGGCACTGAAGCTTTCTTT. Encoded protein: CAISVRDRVGTEAFF.

The chain is built from TRBV6-1 and TRBJ1-2; 8 bases are shared with TRBD1. The CDR3 covers 13 residues. J gave up 6 bases and V 3 bases, and 3 bases lay outside the gene matches. The germline gives CDR1 MNHNS, CDR2 SASEGT. CDR3: CASSDTGGDGYTF. In nucleotides, the CDR3 is TGTGCCAGCAGTGACACAGGGGGGGATGGCTACACCTTC.

The chain joins TRBV4-1 to TRBJ2-1; maybe TRBD2 (6 bases). V was clipped by 2 bases and J by 1 base, with 15 bases between them. In germline, CDR1 is MGHRA, CDR2 YSYEKL. The CDR3 runs 17 residues. This CDR3 is CASSQLDLGLSYNEQFF. DNA for the CDR3: TGCGCCAGCAGCCAACTTGATTTGGGACTGTCCTACAATGAGCAGTTCTTC.

The chain combines TRBV18 with TRBJ1-4, with TRBD1 as a possible D gene (5 bases). V was trimmed by 3 bases and J by 7 bases, leaving 12 bases between them. Germline loops: CDR1 KGHSH, CDR2 LQKENI. The CDR3 extends over 14 amino acids. The CDR3 loop reads CASSPQGSSEKLFF. The CDR3 bases are TGTGCCAGCTCACCGCAGGGCAGTAGTGAAAAACTGTTTTTT. Looking up the rest from reference TRBV18 and TRBJ1-4 gives the full variable domain: NAGVMQNPRHLVRRRGQEARLRCSPMKGHSHVYWYRQLPEEGLKFMVYLQKENIIDESGMPKERFSAEFPKEGPSILRIQQVVRGDSAAYFCASSPQGSSEKLFFGSGTQLSVL.

The rearrangement joins TRBV7-9 to TRBJ2-1; TRBD2 agrees at 8 bases. The CDR3 has 15 residues. With 5 bases clipped from V and 12 bases from J, the junction kept 15 bases outside the gene matches. CDR1 and CDR2 from the germline V gene are SEHNR and FQNEAQ (reference sequence). CDR3 sequence reads: CASSRSGSSGEGQFF. The DNA for the CDR3 is TGTGCCAGCAGCCGGAGCGGGAGCTCGGGGGAGGGGCAGTTCTTC.

This clone was counted between two and nine times. J is TRBJ1-5 and V is TRBV28; possible D gene TRBD1, 5 bases. Germline V gene sequence: CDR1 MDHEN, CDR2 SYDVKM. V was clipped by 3 bases and J by 0 bases, with 9 bases between them. CDR3 length: 15 amino acids. The CDR3 loop reads CASSFGGYSNQPQHF. For the CDR3, the DNA is TGTGCCAGCAGTTTTGGGGGGTATAGCAATCAGCCCCAGCATTTT. Drawing the rest from reference TRBV28 and TRBJ1-5, the complete variable domain is DVKVTQSSRYLVKRTGEKVFLECVQDMDHENMFWYRQDPGLGLRLIYFSYDVKMKEKGDIPEGYSVSREKKERFSLILESASTNQTSMYLCASSFGGYSNQPQHFGDGTRLSIL.

Notes on this clone: One junction end does not reproduce the germline sequence, and a read error may be involved. V usage is TRBV7-9 and J usage is TRBJ1-2; TRBD1 aligns across 10 bases. CDR1 is SEHNR, CDR2 FQNEAQ, per germline (reference sequence). The CDR3 has 16 residues. The CDR3 sequence: CSSSHSLGTGDSGYTF. CDR3 bases: TGTTCCAGCAGTCACAGCCTCGGGACAGGGGACTCCGGCTACACCTTC.

The CDR3 nucleotides read TGTGCCAGCTCTCTATCATTTGACATGAACACTGAAGCTTTCTTT. Translation: CASSLSFDMNTEAFF. This chain uses TRBV18 with TRBJ1-1, with D uncertain. The CDR3 consists of 15 residues. The germline V and J ends were trimmed by 6 bases and 0 bases, with 14 bases remaining between them. The germline CDR1 and CDR2 sequences are KGHSH and LQKENI.

V and J are TRBV5-1 and TRBJ1-1, with D unclear. V lost 4 bases and J lost 1, with 8 bases in between. In germline, CDR1 is SGHRS, CDR2 YFSETQ. This CDR3 comprises 13 residues. The CDR3 DNA reads as TGCGCCAGCAGCCGCGCGGAGAACACTGAAGCTTTCTTT. The encoded protein is CASSRAENTEAFF.

This clone came up a few times. The V and J genes are TRBV15 and TRBJ2-1; TRBD2 agrees at 7 bases. J lost 2 bases, V lost 0 bases, and 4 bases had no gene match. This CDR3 region has 16 residues. Germline V lookup: CDR1 LNHNV, CDR2 YYDKDF (reference sequence). CDR3 in amino acids: CATSRDGGRAYNEQFF. CDR3 bases: TGTGCCACCAGCAGAGATGGAGGGAGGGCCTACAATGAGCAGTTCTTC.

The chain uses TRBV28 and TRBJ2-7; possible D gene TRBD1, 5 bases. Trimming cost V 5 bases and J 2 bases, with 13 bases left between them. Germline V CDR1 and CDR2: MDHEN, SYDVKM. The length of the CDR3 is 14 residues. The CDR3 loop reads CASSPQGAAYEQYF. CDR3 DNA sequence: TGTGCCAGCAGTCCCCAAGGGGCCGCCTACGAGCAGTACTTC.

The V and J genes are TRBV27 and TRBJ2-7; D is uncertain. Germline V CDR1 and CDR2: MNHEY, SMNVEV (reference sequence). The CDR3 is 14 residues long. The V and J ends lost 5 bases and 3 bases respectively, with 14 bases between them. Here the CDR3 reads CASSPVGSSYEQYF. The DNA of the CDR3 is TGTGCCAGCAGTCCCGTCGGGTCCAGCTACGAGCAGTACTTC.

Only one count was recorded for this clone. The rearrangement links TRBV9 to TRBJ2-5; 13 nucleotides line up with TRBD2. The CDR3 extends over 16 amino acids. V gave up 3 bases and J gave up 5 bases; unmatched junction bases: 7. CDR1 is SGDLS and CDR2 is YYNGEE in the germline V gene. CDR3 in amino acids: CASSATSGRAGETQYF. For the CDR3, the DNA is TGTGCCAGCAGCGCAACTAGCGGGAGGGCCGGGGAGACCCAGTACTTC.